This is a list of T cell receptor beta chains from one sample in a study of blood T cell repertoires in COVID-19. Assay used: immunoSEQ multiplex PCR; TCRdb lists only in-frame clones, some missing. This table holds roughly 250,000 clones, around nine tenths found once. Sequenced: PBMCs or T cells enriched from blood (not recorded which). The receptors come from a woman aged 18-30 years who had recovered from COVID-19. Each CDR3 is given with its conserved first and last residue. Fields, in order: clone size, J gene, V gene, D gene, CDR3 DNA, CDR3 protein. The D gene is left open where the match is weak. Some rows mark clone size as missing; the rest say once, few, many or name a class of expanded clone.

>NA|TRBJ1-5|TRBV6-1|NA
TGTGCCAGCAGTGAAGGGGAGGAGAATCAGCCCCAGCATTTT
CASSEGEENQPQHF
>few|TRBJ1-4|TRBV6-5|TRBD1
TGTGCCACCCAGGGGGCCGAGAGCGAAAAACTGTTTTTT
CATQGAESEKLFF
>few|TRBJ2-2|TRBV6-4|TRBD2
TGTGCCAGCAGTTCACTAGCGGGGGACACCGGGGAGCTGTTTTTT
CASSSLAGDTGELFF
>once|TRBJ1-5|TRBV19|NA
TGTGCCAGTAGTATAAGGAGAGCGAGCGGCAATCAGCCCCAGCATTTT
CASSIRRASGNQPQHF
>NA|TRBJ1-4|TRBV5-1|NA
TGCGCCAGCAGCGTTGTGGCGGGAACTAATGAAAAACTGTTTTTT
CASSVVAGTNEKLFF
>once|TRBJ2-1|TRBV9|NA
TGTGCCAGCAGCCCTCAGGGACTTTCTAATGAGCAGTTCTTC
CASSPQGLSNEQFF
>NA|TRBJ2-7|TRBV6-6|TRBD2
TGTGCCAGCAGCGGGAGGGCCCAGAGGAACGAGCAGTACTTC
CASSGRAQRNEQYF
>few|TRBJ2-2|TRBV5-1|NA
TGCGCCAGCAGCGCCCGGACTGATTCGGGCGGGGAGCTGTTTTTT
CASSARTDSGGELFF
>NA|TRBJ1-1|TRBV7-8|NA
TGTGCCAGCAGCACGGCGGGGTACGCTTTCTTT
CASSTAGYAFF
>NA|TRBJ1-2|TRBV9|TRBD1
TGTGCCAGCAGCGTAGCGGGACAGAGTTCCTATGGCTACACCTTC
CASSVAGQSSYGYTF
>once|TRBJ2-7|TRBV4-3|TRBD1
TGCGCCAGCAGCCAAGGCCCCCCAGGGGGCTACGAGCAGTACTTC
CASSQGPPGGYEQYF
>NA|TRBJ1-1|TRBV2|TRBD1
TGTGCCAGCAGGGACAGGGGGTACTTGAACACTGAAGCTTTCTTT
CASRDRGYLNTEAFF
>NA|TRBJ1-5|TRBV23-1|TRBD1
TGCGCCAGCAGTCAATCCGGGACAGGATTTAGCAATCAGCCCCAGCATTTT
CASSQSGTGFSNQPQHF
>NA|TRBJ1-4|TRBV18|NA
TGTGCCAGCTCACCTGACGGGATGACCTACGGAGATGAAAAACTGTTTTTT
CASSPDGMTYGDEKLFF
>NA|TRBJ1-4|TRBV28|NA
TGTGCCAGCAGTTTGGGCGGGGCTACTAATGAAAAACTGTTTTTT
CASSLGGATNEKLFF
>once|TRBJ2-2|TRBV7-9|TRBD1
TGTGCCAGCAGCGGGGGACAGGGGTACACCGGGGAGCTGTTTTTT
CASSGGQGYTGELFF
>NA|TRBJ1-2|TRBV19|TRBD1
TGTGCCAGTAGTATAGGACAGGGGATCTATGGCTACACCTTC
CASSIGQGIYGYTF
>NA|TRBJ1-2|TRBV24-1|NA
TGTGCCACCAGTGATTTGGAGGTCAACTATGGCTACACCTTC
CATSDLEVNYGYTF
>NA|TRBJ2-1|TRBV5-6|TRBD2
TGTGCCAGCAGCTTGGAAGGGACTAGCGGTGAGCAGTTCTTC
CASSLEGTSGEQFF
>NA|TRBJ1-1|TRBV5-1|NA
TGCGCCAGCACGCTAGGAGCGAACACTGAAGCTTTCTTT
CASTLGANTEAFF
>NA|TRBJ2-7|TRBV2|TRBD2
TGTGCCACCCAACGGGCGGGAGGGCTTTTCCACGAGCAGTACTTC
CATQRAGGLFHEQYF
>NA|TRBJ1-2|TRBV24-1|NA
TGTGCCACCAGTGATTTTACCCAGTACTATGGCTACACCTTC
CATSDFTQYYGYTF
>NA|TRBJ1-1|TRBV7-9|TRBD1
TGTGCCAGCAGCGGCGGTAGGGCAGGGGGCATGAACACTGAAGCTTTCTTT
CASSGGRAGGMNTEAFF
>NA|TRBJ2-5|TRBV5-1|TRBD2
TGCGCCAGCAGCTTCAATCTAGCGGAGTTTGGGGAGACCCAGTACTTC
CASSFNLAEFGETQYF
>NA|TRBJ2-7|TRBV12-3/TRBV12-4|NA
TGTGCCAGCAGTTTAAGGGAGACCTACGAGCAGTACTTC
CASSLRETYEQYF
>once|TRBJ2-7|TRBV6-5|TRBD1
TGTGCCAGCACAAATACCGGGACAGGCCGCTACGAGCAGTACTTC
CASTNTGTGRYEQYF
>NA|TRBJ1-1|TRBV6-6|TRBD1
TGTGCCAGCACTACCGAGGGACAGGGGAACACTGAAGCTTTCTTT
CASTTEGQGNTEAFF
>NA|TRBJ2-7|TRBV11-3|NA
TGTGCCAGCAGCTTAGATGACAGGTCAAACTACGAGCAGTACTTC
CASSLDDRSNYEQYF
>NA|TRBJ2-3|TRBV18|NA
TGTGCCAGCTCACCAGCAGGAGGGCCCAGCACAGATACGCAGTATTTT
CASSPAGGPSTDTQYF